Below are 26 T cell receptor beta chains sequenced from a single sample in a study of blood T cell repertoires in COVID-19. Here immunoSEQ multiplex PCR was the method, and the copy in TCRdb shows in-frame clones only, minus some. This table has hundreds of thousands of clones, around 87% appearing once. The sequenced sample consisted of PBMCs or T cells enriched from blood (not recorded which). Source of these receptors: a woman younger than 30 who had recovered from COVID-19.

CDR3 loop: CASSRDSGTYGYTF. DNA for the CDR3: TGTGCCAGCAGCAGGGACAGTGGAACCTATGGCTACACCTTC. The rearrangement joins TRBV7-9 to TRBJ1-2; 7 bases are shared with TRBD1. J gave up 4 bases and V 5 bases, and 7 bases lay outside the gene matches. The CDR3 is 14 residues long. Germline CDR1 is SEHNR and CDR2 is FQNEAQ (reference sequence).

V is TRBV19 and J is TRBJ1-5; D not certain. The V and J ends lost 1 base and 3 bases respectively, with 10 bases between them. The germline V gene has CDR1 LNHDA and CDR2 SQIVND (reference sequence). CDR3 length equals 15 residues. This chain's CDR3 is CASSIGAVYNQPQHF. CDR3 sequence (DNA): TGTGCCAGTAGTATAGGGGCAGTATACAATCAGCCCCAGCATTTT.

V gene TRBV12-5 combines with J gene TRBJ1-1; D is possibly TRBD1 (5 bases). Germline lookup yields CDR1 LGHNT and CDR2 FRNRAP. The CDR3 has 15 amino acids. The V end lost 7 bases, the J end lost 5 bases, and 20 bases lay between the germline ends. CDR3 DNA sequence: TGTGCTAGTGCCTTAGACCGGGGGATAGGAACTGAAGCTTTCTTT. Translating it yields CASALDRGIGTEAFF.

The rearrangement links TRBV3-1 (or the pseudogene TRBV3-2) to TRBJ2-6, with D tentatively TRBD2 (5 bases). Germline V gene data show CDR1 as LGHDT and CDR2 as YNNKEL (reference sequence). CDR3 length: 20 residues. Trimming cost V 1 base and J 0 bases, with 19 bases left between them. CDR3: CASSQGGFGFWRSGANVLTF. The DNA of the CDR3 is TGTGCCAGCAGCCAAGGCGGGTTTGGGTTTTGGCGCTCTGGGGCCAACGTCCTGACTTTC.

The chain recombines TRBV19 with TRBJ1-3; 7 bases fit TRBD1. Germline CDR1 reads LNHDA; CDR2 reads SQIVND (reference sequence). Trimming cost V 6 bases and J 4 bases; bases outside gene matches: 6. This CDR3 spans 14 amino acids. CDR3 sequence: CASSYRGNGNTIYF. The CDR3 DNA reads TGTGCCAGTAGCTACAGGGGAAACGGAAACACCATATATTTT.

The gene calls are TRBV6-4 and TRBJ2-3; 9 bases are shared with TRBD1. Per germline, CDR1 MRHNA and CDR2 SNTAGT. The CDR3 is 15 residues long. The trim removed 6 bases at V and 4 bases at J, leaving 8 bases unmatched. The CDR3 is CASSPTGQGSDTQYF. The CDR3 DNA is TGTGCCAGCAGCCCGACGGGACAGGGATCAGATACGCAGTATTTT.

The chain has TRBV28 and TRBJ2-3; D may be TRBD2 (6 bases). The CDR3 contains 15 residues. CDR1 is MDHEN and CDR2 is SYDVKM in the germline V gene. Trimming stripped 7 bases from V and 2 bases from J, with 16 bases between. The CDR3 here is CASIKGLIVTDTQYF. CDR3 DNA sequence: TGTGCCAGCATCAAGGGACTGATTGTCACAGATACGCAGTATTTT. Looking up the rest from reference TRBV28 and TRBJ2-3 gives the full variable domain: DVKVTQSSRYLVKRTGEKVFLECVQDMDHENMFWYRQDPGLGLRLIYFSYDVKMKEKGDIPEGYSVSREKKERFSLILESASTNQTSMYLCASIKGLIVTDTQYFGPGTRLTVL.

The chain has TRBV19 and TRBJ1-1; 7 nucleotides agree with TRBD1. Germline-derived CDR1 and CDR2 are LNHDA and SQIVND (reference sequence). Trimming cost V 5 bases and J 5 bases; bases outside gene matches: 8. The CDR3 loop spans 14 amino acids. DNA for the CDR3: TGTGCCAGTAGTTTCCCGACAGGGAGGACTGAAGCTTTCTTT. The encoded protein is CASSFPTGRTEAFF.

This clone was picked up one time. V usage is TRBV15 and J usage is TRBJ1-2; 7 bases align to TRBD1. The length of the CDR3 is 15 residues. Germline V gene sequence: CDR1 LNHNV, CDR2 YYDKDF (reference sequence). V gave up 1 base and J gave up 4 bases; unmatched junction bases: 6. The chain's CDR3 is CATSRVTGLSYGYTF. CDR3 sequence (DNA): TGTGCCACCAGCAGAGTGACAGGGTTGAGCTATGGCTACACCTTC.

The chain couples TRBV18 to TRBJ2-5; 12 positions agree with TRBD2. The CDR3 covers 17 residues. The J segment lost 5 bases and the V segment lost 1 base, leaving 8 bases of the junction unmatched. From germline, CDR1 is KGHSH and CDR2 LQKENI. The CDR3 DNA reads as TGTGCCAGCTCACCACGCACGACTAGCGGGGGACGTGAGACCCAGTACTTC. It specifies CASSPRTTSGGRETQYF.

The chain recombines TRBV19 with TRBJ2-7; 7 bases are shared with TRBD2. The trim removed 1 base at V and 2 bases at J, leaving 8 bases unmatched. The germline gives CDR1 LNHDA, CDR2 SQIVND (reference sequence). The CDR3 length is 16 residues. The CDR3 loop is CASSIGGGTATYEQYF. Here the CDR3 DNA reads TGTGCCAGTAGTATAGGGGGAGGGACGGCTACCTACGAGCAGTACTTC.

The rearrangement joins TRBV9 to TRBJ2-3, with TRBD2 matching 11 bases. The CDR3 has 14 amino acids. CDR1 SGDLS and CDR2 YYNGEE come from the germline V gene. V dropped 4 bases and J dropped 6; count of bases not matched to a gene: 4. The CDR3 region has the DNA TGTGCCAGCAGCCTTCGGACTAGCGGGGATACGCAGTATTTT. It translates to CASSLRTSGDTQYF.

The chain is built from TRBV5-1 and TRBJ2-7; TRBD2 agrees at 12 bases. Germline CDR1 and CDR2: SGHRS and YFSETQ. The ends lost 4 bases at V and 6 bases at J; junction bases unmatched: 17. The CDR3 loop spans 18 amino acids. The CDR3 protein is CASSPKPSGGALFVEQYF. CDR3 sequence (DNA): TGCGCCAGCAGCCCCAAACCTAGCGGGGGGGCCCTTTTCGTCGAGCAGTACTTC.

The CDR3 reads CASREEDRVSDEQYF. DNA of the CDR3: TGTGCCAGCAGGGAGGAAGACAGGGTAAGCGACGAGCAGTACTTC. The chain carries TRBV2 and TRBJ2-7, with 7 bases lining up with TRBD1. CDR1 is SNHLY and CDR2 is FYNNEI in the germline V gene. The trim removed 6 bases at V and 5 bases at J, leaving 13 bases unmatched. The CDR3 is 15 residues long.

The gene calls are TRBV7-2 and TRBJ2-2; TRBD2 matches 13 bases. The trim removed 11 bases at V and 6 bases at J, leaving 12 bases unmatched. Germline values: CDR1 SGHTA, CDR2 FQGNSA. This CDR3 contains 16 residues. In DNA form, the CDR3 reads TGTGCCTCCAGACTAGCGGGGGGCATGACCGCCGGGGAGCTGTTTTTT. This translates into CASRLAGGMTAGELFF.

The rearrangement uses TRBV6-5 and TRBJ1-1; 8 bases line up with TRBD1. Germline CDR1 and CDR2: MNHEY and SVGAGI. The CDR3 has 15 residues. V gave up 3 bases and J gave up 3 bases; unmatched junction bases: 6. The CDR3 DNA reads TGTGCCAGCAGTTATCGAGAGACAGGGGACACTGAAGCTTTCTTT. Translating gives CASSYRETGDTEAFF.

The V and J genes are TRBV6-1 and TRBJ2-2, with TRBD2 identical over 11 bases. V lost 4 bases, J lost 6 bases, and 16 bases stayed unmatched. Germline V gene data show CDR1 as MNHNS and CDR2 as SASEGT. This CDR3 comprises 19 residues. The CDR3 DNA reads TGTGCCAGCAGTGTCGCTTCACTAGCGGGGGTTTGGGCGGCCGGGGAGCTGTTTTTT. Translation gives CASSVASLAGVWAAGELFF.

This clone showed up just a few times. This chain links TRBV18 with TRBJ1-4; D perhaps matches TRBD1 (5 bases). Germline V CDR1 and CDR2: KGHSH, LQKENI. The CDR3 is 13 residues long. Trimming removed 2 bases from V and 6 bases from J, with 7 bases in between. CDR3 nucleotides: TGTGCCAGCTCACCAGCCAGGGATGAAAAACTGTTTTTT. Protein product: CASSPARDEKLFF.

This CDR3 reads CASWSERNNSPLHF. The CDR3 DNA reads TGTGCCAGCTGGTCCGAGAGGAATAATTCACCCCTCCACTTT. The J gene is TRBJ1-6, the V gene TRBV28; D is unresolved. The CDR3 contains 14 residues. CDR1 is MDHEN and CDR2 is SYDVKM in the germline V gene. Between the trimmed V and J ends, which lost 8 bases and 5 bases, there was a span of 13 bases.

The rearrangement uses TRBV2 and TRBJ1-1, with 10 bases identical to TRBD1. The ends lost 3 bases at V and 8 bases at J; junction bases unmatched: 3. CDR1 and CDR2 (germline): SNHLY, FYNNEI. This CDR3 has 13 amino acids. Here the CDR3 DNA reads TGTGCCAGCAGTGACCGGGACAGGGGAGAAGCTTTCTTT. Translated, it gives CASSDRDRGEAFF.

This clone was counted between two and nine times. This chain links TRBV20-1 with TRBJ1-2; TRBD1 is a possible D gene (5 bases). Germline V gene data show CDR1 as DFQATT and CDR2 as SNEGSKA (reference sequence). This CDR3 spans 12 amino acids. V dropped 3 bases and J dropped 4 bases, with 9 bases sitting between them. Here the CDR3 reads CSASSQAYGYTF. For the CDR3, the DNA is TGCAGTGCTAGTTCACAGGCCTATGGCTACACCTTC.

The chain uses TRBV2 and TRBJ1-1; D not resolved. Trimming left V 7 bases short and J 1 base short, with 13 bases between. Germline CDR1 reads SNHLY; CDR2 reads FYNNEI. The CDR3 totals 14 residues. The CDR3 nucleotides read TGTGCCAGCAAGGACGGCCTAGCGAACACTGAAGCTTTCTTT. This translates into CASKDGLANTEAFF. Full variable domain (missing parts from reference TRBV2 and TRBJ1-1): EPEVTQTPSHQVTQMGQEVILRCVPISNHLYFYWYRQILGQKVEFLVSFYNNEISEKSEIFDDQFSVERPDGSNFTLKIRSTKLEDSAMYFCASKDGLANTEAFFGQGTRLTVV.

The chain carries TRBV2 and TRBJ2-1, with D maybe TRBD2 (7 bases). The CDR3 runs 13 residues. V dropped 6 bases and J dropped 6 bases, with 12 bases sitting between them. CDR1 is SNHLY and CDR2 is FYNNEI in the germline V gene. The chain's CDR3 is CASRGGPLNEQFF. For the CDR3, the DNA is TGTGCCAGCAGGGGGGGGCCTCTCAATGAGCAGTTCTTC.

The V and J genes are TRBV6-5 and TRBJ1-1; D is unclear. This CDR3 is 14 amino acids long. Germline lookup yields CDR1 MNHEY and CDR2 SVGAGI. Trimming removed 6 bases from V and 2 bases from J, with 13 bases in between. The CDR3: CASSLTPSNTEAFF. The CDR3 nucleotides are TGTGCCAGCAGCCTGACACCATCAAACACTGAAGCTTTCTTT.

This clone was counted a single time. J is TRBJ1-5 and V is TRBV7-2; no clear D. Trimming removed 2 bases at V and 9 bases at J, with 8 bases between. This CDR3 contains 12 residues. The germline gives CDR1 SGHTA, CDR2 FQGNSA. Here the CDR3 reads CASSLFSWPQHF. In DNA, the CDR3 is TGTGCCAGCAGCTTATTTAGTTGGCCCCAGCATTTT.

The V and J genes are TRBV9 and TRBJ1-2, with D possibly matching TRBD1 (5 bases). The CDR3 has 12 amino acids. Germline CDR1 is SGDLS and CDR2 is YYNGEE. The ends were cut back, 4 bases at V and 4 bases at J, with 8 bases in the middle. The CDR3 DNA is TGTGCCAGCAGCACGACAGCCTATGGCTACACCTTC. Encoded protein: CASSTTAYGYTF.